The next 15 T cell receptor beta chains were all read from a single sample in a study of PD-1 blockade in classical Hodgkin lymphoma. Only in-frame clones appear in the TCRdb table, and some are missing; sequencing was by immunoSEQ multiplex PCR. The sample lists nearly 25,000 clones; about 90% were seen once. Sample time point: newly diagnosed, previously untreated cHL patient sample. Magnetic negative selection was used to purify CD4+ T cells from thawed PBMCs. Sample: CD4+ T cells from blood. Receptors originate from a human donor with classical Hodgkin lymphoma.

Written as DNA, the CDR3 is TGTGCCAGCAGTGCCGGGGGATTCCAGGGGTTTGAGCAGTTCTTC. Amino acid sequence: CASSAGGFQGFEQFF. This sequence joins TRBV6-4 and TRBJ2-1, with D perhaps being TRBD1 or TRBD2 (6 bases each). The V end lost 4 bases, the J end lost 9 bases, and 19 bases lay between the germline ends. Germline V gene lookup returns CDR1 MRHNA and CDR2 SNTAGT. The CDR3 loop spans 15 amino acids.

The chain carries TRBV11-2 and TRBJ2-4, with D possibly matching TRBD1 (6 bases). This CDR3 spans 14 amino acids. The V gene's germline CDR1 is SGHAT and CDR2 FQNNGV. With 6 bases removed from V and 6 bases from J, the gap between germline ends came to 15 bases. CDR3 sequence: CASSTRDKGNIQYF. For the CDR3, the DNA is TGTGCCAGCAGTACCCGGGACAAGGGAAACATTCAGTACTTC. Full variable domain (remainder filled in from reference TRBV11-2 and TRBJ2-4): EAGVAQSPRYKIIEKRQSVAFWCNPISGHATLYWYQQILGQGPKLLIQFQNNGVVDDSQLPKDRFSAERLKGVDSTLKIQPAKLEDSAVYLCASSTRDKGNIQYFGAGTRLSVL.

The rearrangement joins TRBV5-6 to TRBJ2-1; 7 nucleotides match TRBD1. Trimming removed 1 base from V and 1 base from J; junction bases left unmatched: 5. The CDR3 is 16 amino acids. Germline CDR1 is SGHDT and CDR2 is YYEEEE. The CDR3, as DNA: TGTGCCAGCAGCTTGCTAGAGACAGGGTCCTACAATGAGCAGTTCTTC. It codes for CASSLLETGSYNEQFF.

The chain uses TRBV7-2 and TRBJ1-2; D is perhaps TRBD1 (6 bases). V lost 5 bases and J lost 7, with 14 bases in between. The CDR3 consists of 13 residues. Germline loops: CDR1 SGHTA, CDR2 FQGNSA. The CDR3 loop is CASSGRGGTGYTF. The CDR3 nucleotides are TGTGCCAGCAGCGGTAGGGGGGGGACTGGCTACACCTTC. Full variable domain (rest looked up from reference TRBV7-2 and TRBJ1-2): GAGVSQSPSNKVTEKGKDVELRCDPISGHTALYWYRQSLGQGLEFLIYFQGNSAPDKSGLPSDRFSAERTGGSVSTLTIQRTQQEDSAVYLCASSGRGGTGYTFGSGTRLTVV.

This chain connects TRBV2 to TRBJ1-2; possible D gene TRBD1, 5 bases. Germline V gives CDR1 SNHLY, CDR2 FYNNEI. Trimming shortened V by 6 bases and J by 7 bases, and 18 bases separated the two germline ends. The CDR3 consists of 14 residues. This CDR3 is CASRILNVGRGYTF. The CDR3 nucleotides read TGTGCCAGCAGAATATTAAATGTGGGGCGTGGCTACACCTTC. Full variable domain (missing parts from reference TRBV2 and TRBJ1-2): EPEVTQTPSHQVTQMGQEVILRCVPISNHLYFYWYRQILGQKVEFLVSFYNNEISEKSEIFDDQFSVERPDGSNFTLKIRSTKLEDSAMYFCASRILNVGRGYTFGSGTRLTVV.

The chain employs TRBV19 and TRBJ1-5; 8 bases match TRBD1. From germline, CDR1 is LNHDA and CDR2 SQIVND (reference sequence). V gave up 3 bases and J gave up 7 bases; unmatched junction bases: 5. The CDR3 runs 14 residues. In DNA, the CDR3 is TGTGCCAGTAGTATCGGACAGGGAGGGCAGCCCCAGCATTTT. Translation gives CASSIGQGGQPQHF.

This clone was found once. The chain combines TRBV7-8 with TRBJ2-7; 9 nucleotides align to TRBD2. V was pared by 1 base and J by 4 bases, with 8 bases of the junction left unmatched. CDR3 size: 16 residues. In germline, CDR1 is SGHVS, CDR2 FQNEAQ. The chain's CDR3 is CASSLDAAGGPYEQYF. The CDR3 DNA reads TGTGCCAGCAGCTTAGACGCGGCGGGGGGGCCTTACGAGCAGTACTTC.

The genes are TRBV6-1 and TRBJ1-1, with TRBD1 matching over 7 bases. The V and J ends lost 5 bases and 4 bases, in that order; junction bases with no gene match: 10. Germline V CDR1 and CDR2: MNHNS, SASEGT. This CDR3 has 15 amino acids. The CDR3 DNA sequence: TGTGCCAGCAGTCCCTCAGGGGGGGTCGGCACTGAAGCTTTCTTT. This encodes CASSPSGGVGTEAFF.

The V and J genes are TRBV6-5 and TRBJ2-1; 10 bases are a match to TRBD2. With V trimmed by 5 bases and J by 4 bases, 2 bases remained unmatched. The CDR3 sequence is 14 residues long. The germline gives CDR1 MNHEY, CDR2 SVGAGI. Here the CDR3 reads CASSRAGGYNEQFF. As DNA, the CDR3 is TGTGCCAGCAGTAGAGCGGGGGGGTACAATGAGCAGTTCTTC.

This chain uses TRBV7-2 with TRBJ1-3; D is unresolved. The V gene's germline CDR1 is SGHTA and CDR2 FQGNSA. The CDR3 sequence is 15 residues long. The V end lost 6 bases, the J end lost 3 bases, and 15 bases lay between the germline ends. In DNA form, the CDR3 reads TGTGCCAGCAGTCTGGCTCCCGGTTTTGGAAACACCATATATTTT. Its protein is CASSLAPGFGNTIYF.

V and J are TRBV7-9 and TRBJ2-2; 12 positions agree with TRBD1. This CDR3 contains 17 residues. The V and J ends lost 5 bases and 7 bases, in that order; junction bases with no gene match: 11. Germline V gene lookup returns CDR1 SEHNR and CDR2 FQNEAQ (reference sequence). The CDR3 DNA reads TGTGCCAGCAGCCGCACCGGGACAGGGGGCGCGAACGGGGAGCTGTTTTTT. Its protein product is CASSRTGTGGANGELFF.

This clone came up once. The V and J genes are TRBV7-3 and TRBJ2-5; 10 bases are a match to TRBD1. With 1 base clipped from V and 6 bases from J, the junction kept 5 bases outside the gene matches. The CDR3 covers 15 residues. CDR1 is SGHTA and CDR2 is FQGTGA in the germline V gene. Here the CDR3 reads CASSLSDRGLKTQYF. CDR3 coding DNA: TGTGCCAGCAGCTTAAGCGACAGGGGGCTGAAGACCCAGTACTTC.

The chain links TRBV4-3 to TRBJ2-6; D is possibly TRBD1 (6 bases). The CDR3 is 19 residues long. Germline V CDR1 and CDR2: LGHNA, YSLEER. Trimming took off 4 bases at V and 4 bases at J, with 23 bases between the two ends. This CDR3 reads CASSRDIGGGLGGANVLTF. In nucleotides, the CDR3 is TGCGCCAGCAGCCGCGACATAGGGGGTGGCCTAGGGGGGGCCAACGTCCTGACTTTC.

J is TRBJ1-2 and V is TRBV7-6; D call uncertain. The CDR3 runs 13 residues. Trimming stripped 4 bases from V and 3 bases from J, with 9 bases between. The germline CDR1 and CDR2 sequences are SGHVS and FNYEAQ. Here the CDR3 DNA reads TGTGCCAGCAGCTCACCTCCGGACTATGGCTACACCTTC. Residues: CASSSPPDYGYTF. Using reference TRBV7-6 and TRBJ1-2 for the parts outside the CDR3, the full variable domain is GAGVSQSPRYKVTKRGQDVALRCDPISGHVSLYWYRQALGQGPEFLTYFNYEAQQDKSGLPNDRFSAERPEGSISTLTIQRTEQRDSAMYRCASSSPPDYGYTFGSGTRLTVV.

J is TRBJ1-4 and V is TRBV5-4; weak D call: TRBD1 (5 bases). With 4 bases removed from V and 5 bases from J, the gap between germline ends came to 15 bases. Looked up from germline, CDR1 is SGHNT and CDR2 is YYREEE (reference sequence). The CDR3 length is 15 residues. In nucleotides, the CDR3 is TGTGCCAGCAGCACCCCCGGGACCGGAAATGAAAAACTGTTTTTT. It specifies CASSTPGTGNEKLFF.